This entry describes one TCR beta chain. Here immunoSEQ multiplex PCR was the method, and the copy in TCRdb shows in-frame clones only, minus some. The repertoire has fewer than 85,000 clones, 65% to 90% of them found once; the top ten carry 1.5% to 2%. The CDR3 totals 15 residues. V gave up 6 bases and J gave up 2 bases; unmatched junction bases: 8. Germline V gene sequence: CDR1 MNHEY, CDR2 SVGAGI. These data originate in a study of OX40 agonist ivuxolimab in advanced cancers. Study overall: Patients achieving partial responses numbered three: one hepatocellular carcinoma case and two cutaneous melanoma cases.

This chain links TRBV6-5 with TRBJ2-7, with TRBD1 matching over 9 bases. The specimen was CD4+ or CD8+ T cells sorted from blood, collected in a trial of the OX40 agonist ivuxolimab. The origin of this receptor is an adult with an advanced solid tumor such as melanoma, head and neck, liver or kidney cancer. DNA of the CDR3: TGTGCCAGCAGGACGCCGGGACAGGGAACCTACGAGCAGTACTTC. Its protein product is CASRTPGQGTYEQYF.